The 2 T cell receptor beta chains below all came from one sample that was sequenced in a study of low-dose radiotherapy and immunotherapy resistance in tumors. Time point defined: before trial treatment. Priming of first-strand cDNA relied on TRAV- and TRBV-specific primers (covering alpha and beta chains). TCR amplification ran approximately 22 PCR cycles using constant-region and V-primer adapter primers. TCRdb re-analysed the reads in MiXCR, keeping a single row per CDR3 protein. The top ten hold around 0.98% of the sample, which has tens of thousands of distinct CDR3 sequences, 9.4% seen once. The sample in question was PBMCs, obtained before treatment. The receptor source for this set is a male donor with prostate cancer.

This clonotype has at least ten counts. V is TRBV7-3 and J is TRBJ1-6, with 7 bases identical to TRBD1. Germline assignment: CDR1 SGHTA and CDR2 FQGTGA. This CDR3 spans 14 amino acids. J gave up 9 bases and V 5 bases, and 7 bases lay outside the gene matches. CDR3 DNA: TGTGCCAGCAGCCGTGACAGGGTCGGTTCACCCCTCCACTTT. Protein: CASSRDRVGSPLHF. Based on the CDR3 plus reference TRBV7-3 and TRBJ1-6, the full variable domain is GAGVSQTPSNKVTEKGKYVELRCDPISGHTALYWYRQSLGQGPEFLIYFQGTGAADDSGLPNDRFFAVRPEGSVSTLKIQRTERGDSAVYLCASSRDRVGSPLHFGNGTRLTVT.

This clonotype was seen many times. This chain connects TRBV29-1 to TRBJ2-7; either TRBD1 or TRBD2 may supply D (5 bases each). The CDR3 extends over 11 amino acids. Germline V gene sequence: CDR1 SQVTM, CDR2 ANQGSEA. Trimming cost V 6 bases and J 3 bases, with 9 bases left between them. CDR3 amino acids: CSVGTHYEQYF. The CDR3 coding sequence is TGCAGCGTAGGGACCCACTACGAGCAGTACTTC.